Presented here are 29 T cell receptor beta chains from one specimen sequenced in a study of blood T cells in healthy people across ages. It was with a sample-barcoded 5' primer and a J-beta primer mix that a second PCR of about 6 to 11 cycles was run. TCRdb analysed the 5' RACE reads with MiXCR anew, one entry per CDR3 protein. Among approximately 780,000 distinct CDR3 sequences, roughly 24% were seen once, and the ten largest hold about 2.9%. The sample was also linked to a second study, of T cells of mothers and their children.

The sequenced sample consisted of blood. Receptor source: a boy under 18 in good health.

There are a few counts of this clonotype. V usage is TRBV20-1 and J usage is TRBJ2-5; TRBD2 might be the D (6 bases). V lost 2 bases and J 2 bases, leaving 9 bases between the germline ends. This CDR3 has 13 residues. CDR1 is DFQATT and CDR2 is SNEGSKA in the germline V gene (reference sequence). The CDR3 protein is CSARLAVQETQYF. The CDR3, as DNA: TGCAGTGCTAGATTAGCGGTACAAGAGACCCAGTACTTC.

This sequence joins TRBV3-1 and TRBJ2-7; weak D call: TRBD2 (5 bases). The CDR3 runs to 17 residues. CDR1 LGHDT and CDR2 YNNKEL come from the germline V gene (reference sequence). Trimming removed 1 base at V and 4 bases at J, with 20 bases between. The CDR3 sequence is CASSQGDSALLGYEQYF. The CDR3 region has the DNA TGTGCCAGCAGCCAAGGGGATAGCGCATTACTGGGATACGAGCAGTACTTC.

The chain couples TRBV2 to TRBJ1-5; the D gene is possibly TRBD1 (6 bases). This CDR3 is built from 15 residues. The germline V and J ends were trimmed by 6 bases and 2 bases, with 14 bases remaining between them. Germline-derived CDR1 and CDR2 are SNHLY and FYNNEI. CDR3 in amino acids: CASRITGAGNQPQHF. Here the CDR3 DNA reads TGTGCCAGCAGAATAACGGGGGCAGGCAATCAGCCCCAGCATTTT.

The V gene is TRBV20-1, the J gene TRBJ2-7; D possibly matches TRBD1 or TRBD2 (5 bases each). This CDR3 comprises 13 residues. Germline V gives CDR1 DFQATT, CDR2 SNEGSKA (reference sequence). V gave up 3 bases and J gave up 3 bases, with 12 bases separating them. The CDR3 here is CSASPGTVYEQYF. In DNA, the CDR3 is TGCAGTGCTAGCCCCGGGACGGTCTACGAGCAGTACTTC.

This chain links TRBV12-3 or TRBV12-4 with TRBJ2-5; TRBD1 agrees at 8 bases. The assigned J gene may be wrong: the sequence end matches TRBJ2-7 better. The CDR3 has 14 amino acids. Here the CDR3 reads CASSLWTGRYEQYF. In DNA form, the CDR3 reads TGTGCCAGCAGCTTGTGGACAGGGCGCTACGAGCAGTACTTC.

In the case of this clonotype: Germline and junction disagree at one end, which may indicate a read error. The CDR3 DNA reads TGCAGTGCTATCCTGACTAGGGGAGAGACCCGGTACTTC. Translated: CSAILTRGETRYF. The rearrangement links TRBV20-1 to TRBJ2-5; tentative D call: TRBD2 (6 bases). The CDR3 covers 13 residues. Per germline, CDR1 DFQATT and CDR2 SNEGSKA (reference sequence).

The CDR3 DNA reads TGTGCCAGCAGTTCGACTAACTCCTACAATGAGCAGTTCTTC. Translated, it gives CASSSTNSYNEQFF. This chain connects TRBV6-6 to TRBJ2-1, with a weak D call TRBD2 (5 bases). V shed 4 bases and J shed 0 bases, with 7 bases lying between them. The V gene's germline CDR1 is MNHNY and CDR2 SVGAGI (reference sequence). The CDR3 has 14 residues.

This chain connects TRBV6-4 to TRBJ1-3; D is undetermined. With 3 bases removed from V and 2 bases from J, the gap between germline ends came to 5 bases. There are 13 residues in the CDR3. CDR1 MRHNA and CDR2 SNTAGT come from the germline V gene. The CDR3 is CASSEQAGNTIYF. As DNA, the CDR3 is TGTGCCAGCAGTGAACAAGCTGGAAACACCATATATTTT.

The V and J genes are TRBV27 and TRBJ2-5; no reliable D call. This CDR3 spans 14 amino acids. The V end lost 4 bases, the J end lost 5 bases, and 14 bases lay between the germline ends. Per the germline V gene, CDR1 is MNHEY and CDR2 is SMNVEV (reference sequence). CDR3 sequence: CASSSSPLRETQYF. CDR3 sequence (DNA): TGTGCCAGCAGTTCGAGCCCCCTCAGGGAGACCCAGTACTTC.

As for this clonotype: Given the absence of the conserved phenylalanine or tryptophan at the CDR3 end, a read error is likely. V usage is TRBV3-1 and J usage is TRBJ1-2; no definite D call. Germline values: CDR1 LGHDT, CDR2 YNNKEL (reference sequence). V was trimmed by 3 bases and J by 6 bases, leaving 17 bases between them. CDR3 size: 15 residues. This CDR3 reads CASSHLFTGEDGYTY. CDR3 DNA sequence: TGTGCCAGCAGCCATCTATTCACGGGAGAAGATGGCTACACCTAC.

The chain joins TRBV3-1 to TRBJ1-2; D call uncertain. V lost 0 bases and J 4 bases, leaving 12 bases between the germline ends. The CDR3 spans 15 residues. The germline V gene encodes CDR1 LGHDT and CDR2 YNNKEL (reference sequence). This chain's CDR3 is CASSQDQVYLYGYTF. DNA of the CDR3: TGTGCCAGCAGCCAAGATCAGGTATACCTCTATGGCTACACCTTC.

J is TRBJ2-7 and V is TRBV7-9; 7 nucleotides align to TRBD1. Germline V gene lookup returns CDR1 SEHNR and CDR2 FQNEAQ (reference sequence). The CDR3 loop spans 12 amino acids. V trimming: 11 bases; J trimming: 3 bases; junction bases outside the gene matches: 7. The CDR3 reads CAGGDSFYEQYF. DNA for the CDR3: TGTGCCGGTGGGGACAGCTTCTACGAGCAGTACTTC.

The CDR3 is CASSPAGFPNSPLHF. The CDR3 DNA reads TGTGCCAGCTCACCGGCTGGGTTCCCTAATTCACCCCTCCACTTT. This chain uses TRBV18 with TRBJ1-6; no clear D gene. V gave up 3 bases and J gave up 6 bases, with 12 bases separating them. The CDR3 totals 15 residues. The germline V gene has CDR1 KGHSH and CDR2 LQKENI.

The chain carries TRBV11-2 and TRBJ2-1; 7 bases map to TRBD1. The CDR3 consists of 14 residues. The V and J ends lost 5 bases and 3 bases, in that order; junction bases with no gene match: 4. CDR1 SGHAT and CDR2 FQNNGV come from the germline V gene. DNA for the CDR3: TGTGCCAGCAGCCCGGGACAGTACTACAATGAGCAGTTCTTC. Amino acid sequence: CASSPGQYYNEQFF.

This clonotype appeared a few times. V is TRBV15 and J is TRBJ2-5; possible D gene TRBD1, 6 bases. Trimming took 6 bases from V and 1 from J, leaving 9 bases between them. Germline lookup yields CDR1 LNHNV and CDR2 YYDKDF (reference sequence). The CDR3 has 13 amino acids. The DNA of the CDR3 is TGTGCCACCAGGGGGGCGATCCAAGAGACCCAGTACTTC. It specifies CATRGAIQETQYF.

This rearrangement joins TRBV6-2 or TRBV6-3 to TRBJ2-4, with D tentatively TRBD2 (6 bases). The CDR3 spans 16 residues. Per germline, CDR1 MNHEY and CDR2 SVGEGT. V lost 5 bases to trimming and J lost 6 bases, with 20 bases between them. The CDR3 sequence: CASSPRGPTVGNIQYF. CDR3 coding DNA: TGTGCCAGCAGTCCGCGGGGCCCCACGGTGGGAAACATTCAGTACTTC.

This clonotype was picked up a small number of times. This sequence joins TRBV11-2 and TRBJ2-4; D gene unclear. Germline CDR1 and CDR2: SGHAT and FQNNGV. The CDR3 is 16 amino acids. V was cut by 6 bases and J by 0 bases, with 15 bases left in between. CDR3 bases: TGTGCCAGCAGTCCGGACCTACGGATAGCCAAAAACATTCAGTACTTC. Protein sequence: CASSPDLRIAKNIQYF.

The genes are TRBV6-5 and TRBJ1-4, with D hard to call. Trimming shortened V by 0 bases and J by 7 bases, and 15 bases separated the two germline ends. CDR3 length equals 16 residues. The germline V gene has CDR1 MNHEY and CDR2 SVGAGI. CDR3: CASSYSIQNKGEKLFF. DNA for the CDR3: TGTGCCAGCAGTTACTCGATTCAAAACAAGGGTGAAAAACTGTTTTTT.

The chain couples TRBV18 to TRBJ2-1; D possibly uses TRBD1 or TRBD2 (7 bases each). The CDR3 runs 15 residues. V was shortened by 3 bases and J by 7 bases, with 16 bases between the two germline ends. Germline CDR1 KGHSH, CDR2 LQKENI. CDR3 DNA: TGTGCCAGCTCACCCCAGGGGGGGGCTGCGAATGAGCAGTTCTTC. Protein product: CASSPQGGAANEQFF. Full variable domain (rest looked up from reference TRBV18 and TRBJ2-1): NAGVMQNPRHLVRRRGQEARLRCSPMKGHSHVYWYRQLPEEGLKFMVYLQKENIIDESGMPKERFSAEFPKEGPSILRIQQVVRGDSAAYFCASSPQGGAANEQFFGPGTRLTVL.

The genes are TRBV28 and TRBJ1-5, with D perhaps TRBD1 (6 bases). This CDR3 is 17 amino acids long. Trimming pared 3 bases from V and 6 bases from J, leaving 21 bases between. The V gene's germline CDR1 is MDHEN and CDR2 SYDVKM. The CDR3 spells CASSFGSMVRGPQPQHF. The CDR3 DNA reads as TGTGCCAGCAGTTTTGGCTCCATGGTTCGGGGGCCTCAGCCCCAGCATTTT.

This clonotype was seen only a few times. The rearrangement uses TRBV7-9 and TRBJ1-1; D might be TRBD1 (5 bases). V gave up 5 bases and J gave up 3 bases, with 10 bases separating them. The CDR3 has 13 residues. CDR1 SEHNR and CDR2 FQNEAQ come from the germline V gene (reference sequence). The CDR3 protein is CASSLQEHTEAFF. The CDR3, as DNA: TGTGCCAGCAGCCTACAGGAGCACACTGAAGCTTTCTTT.

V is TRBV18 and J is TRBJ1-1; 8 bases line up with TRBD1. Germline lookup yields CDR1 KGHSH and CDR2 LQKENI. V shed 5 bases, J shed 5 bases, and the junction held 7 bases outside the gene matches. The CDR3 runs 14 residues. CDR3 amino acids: CASSSQGEGTEAFF. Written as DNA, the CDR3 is TGTGCCAGCTCATCACAGGGGGAAGGGACTGAAGCTTTCTTT.

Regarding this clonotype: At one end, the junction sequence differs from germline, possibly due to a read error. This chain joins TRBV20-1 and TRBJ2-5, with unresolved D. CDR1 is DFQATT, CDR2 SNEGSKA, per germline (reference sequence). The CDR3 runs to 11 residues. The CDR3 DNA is TGCAGTGCTAGCTCCCCAGAGACCCGGTACTTC. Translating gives CSASSPETRYF.

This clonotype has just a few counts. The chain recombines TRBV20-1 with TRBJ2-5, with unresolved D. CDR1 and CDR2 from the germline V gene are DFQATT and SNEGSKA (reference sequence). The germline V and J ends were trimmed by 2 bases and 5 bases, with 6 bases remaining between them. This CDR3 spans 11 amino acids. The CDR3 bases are TGCAGTGCTAGACCTTTGGAGACCCAGTACTTC. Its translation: CSARPLETQYF.

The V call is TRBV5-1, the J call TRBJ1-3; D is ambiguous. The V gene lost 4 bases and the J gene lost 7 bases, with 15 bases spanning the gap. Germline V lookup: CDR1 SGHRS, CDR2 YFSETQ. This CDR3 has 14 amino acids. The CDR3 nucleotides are TGCGCCAGCAGCCAGATTTCGGCGGCGAACACCATATATTTT. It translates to CASSQISAANTIYF.

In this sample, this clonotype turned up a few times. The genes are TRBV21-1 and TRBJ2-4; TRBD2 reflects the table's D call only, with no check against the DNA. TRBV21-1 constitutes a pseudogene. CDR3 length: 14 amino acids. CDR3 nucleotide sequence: TGTGCCAGCATCAAAAACGGGGGGAGGAACATTCAGTACTTC. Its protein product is CASIKNGGRNIQYF.

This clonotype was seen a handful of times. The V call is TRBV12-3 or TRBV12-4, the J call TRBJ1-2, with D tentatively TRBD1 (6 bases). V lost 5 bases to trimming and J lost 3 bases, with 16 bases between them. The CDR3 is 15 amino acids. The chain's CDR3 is CASSPGQGAYYGYTF. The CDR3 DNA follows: TGTGCCAGCAGTCCGGGACAAGGGGCTTACTATGGCTACACCTTC.

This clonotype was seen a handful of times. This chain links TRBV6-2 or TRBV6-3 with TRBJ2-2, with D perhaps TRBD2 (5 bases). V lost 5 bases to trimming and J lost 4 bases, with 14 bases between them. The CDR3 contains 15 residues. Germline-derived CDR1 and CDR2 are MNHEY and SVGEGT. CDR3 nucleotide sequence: TGTGCCAGCAGTGTATCCGCGGGCAGCACCGGGGAGCTGTTTTTT. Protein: CASSVSAGSTGELFF.

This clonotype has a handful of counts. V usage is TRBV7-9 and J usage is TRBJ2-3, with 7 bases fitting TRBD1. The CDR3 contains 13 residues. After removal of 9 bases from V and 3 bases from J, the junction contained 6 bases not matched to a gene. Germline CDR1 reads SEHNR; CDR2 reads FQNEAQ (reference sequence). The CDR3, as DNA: TGTGCCAGGTCACAGGGGACGACAGATACGCAGTATTTT. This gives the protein CARSQGTTDTQYF.